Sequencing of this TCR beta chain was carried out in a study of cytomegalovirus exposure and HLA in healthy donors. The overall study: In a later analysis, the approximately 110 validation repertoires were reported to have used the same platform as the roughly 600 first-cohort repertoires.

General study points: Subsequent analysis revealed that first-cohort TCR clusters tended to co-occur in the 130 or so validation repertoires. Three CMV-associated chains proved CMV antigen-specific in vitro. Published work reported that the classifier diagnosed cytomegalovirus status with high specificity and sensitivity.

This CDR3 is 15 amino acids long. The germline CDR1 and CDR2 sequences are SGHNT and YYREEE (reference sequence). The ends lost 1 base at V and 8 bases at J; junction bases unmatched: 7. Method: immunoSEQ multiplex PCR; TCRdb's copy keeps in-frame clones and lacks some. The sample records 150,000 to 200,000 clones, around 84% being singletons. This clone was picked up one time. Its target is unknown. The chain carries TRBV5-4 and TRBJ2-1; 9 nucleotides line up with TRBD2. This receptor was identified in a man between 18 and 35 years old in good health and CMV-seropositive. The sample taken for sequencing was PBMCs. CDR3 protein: CASSLPASGIDEQFF. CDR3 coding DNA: TGTGCCAGCAGCTTGCCGGCTAGCGGGATCGATGAGCAGTTCTTC.